These T cell receptor beta chains were read from a single sample in a study of blood T cell repertoires in COVID-19. Profiled with immunoSEQ multiplex PCR; TCRdb holds only in-frame clones, not every one. Among about 300,000 clones listed, around 85% were seen once. Sequenced material: peripheral blood. The receptors derive from a human donor with COVID-19, enrolled during active disease. The donor label of this sample is uncertain. Both conserved end residues are part of each CDR3. D genes are given only for firm matches. A clone size is listed for some rows: how often the clone was seen (once, few, many), or a class if it is expanded.

-	13	TRBV2	-	TRBJ2-2	CASSVEATGELFF	TGTGCCAGCAGTGTGGAGGCCACCGGGGAGCTGTTTTTT
-	18	TRBV2	TRBD1	TRBJ1-5	CASSGQGLGDFGNQPQHF	TGTGCCAGCAGCGGACAGGGGCTGGGTGATTTTGGCAATCAGCCCCAGCATTTT
-	16	TRBV18	-	TRBJ2-5	CASSPLAGKVQETQYF	TGTGCCAGCTCACCATTGGCGGGCAAGGTTCAAGAGACCCAGTACTTC
-	19	TRBV6-4	TRBD2	TRBJ2-3	CASSDCWTSGREGTDTQYF	TGTGCCAGCAGTGACTGTTGGACTAGCGGGAGGGAGGGCACAGATACGCAGTATTTT
-	13	TRBV6-6	-	TRBJ1-1	CASSQGGNTEAFF	TGTGCCAGCAGTCAAGGGGGGAACACTGAAGCTTTCTTT
-	15	TRBV7-2	-	TRBJ1-2	CASSLVQGFQYGYTF	TGTGCCAGCAGCTTAGTACAGGGTTTCCAGTATGGCTACACCTTC
-	13	TRBV7-6	-	TRBJ2-7	CASSGRGSYEQYF	TGTGCCAGCAGCGGGCGGGGATCCTACGAGCAGTACTTC
-	17	TRBV7-2	TRBD2	TRBJ2-1	CASSLDWASGRENEQFF	TGTGCCAGCAGCTTAGATTGGGCTAGCGGGAGAGAGAATGAGCAGTTCTTC
-	15	TRBV19	-	TRBJ1-6	CASSTWGGANSPLHF	TGTGCCAGTAGTACCTGGGGAGGTGCCAATTCACCCCTCCACTTT
-	15	TRBV6-6	TRBD1	TRBJ1-4	CASSSTGGVGEKLFF	TGTGCCAGCAGCTCTACAGGGGGAGTTGGTGAAAAACTGTTTTTT
few	15	TRBV5-1	-	TRBJ1-3	CASSLEAGAGNTIYF	TGCGCCAGCAGCTTGGAGGCAGGGGCTGGAAACACCATATATTTT
-	18	TRBV7-8	TRBD2	TRBJ2-2	CASSAFLGGGANTGELFF	TGTGCCAGCAGCGCATTTCTCGGGGGGGGAGCCAACACCGGGGAGCTGTTTTTT
-	13	TRBV24-1	TRBD2	TRBJ2-7	CATSGLAGDEQYF	TGTGCCACCAGTGGCCTAGCGGGAGACGAGCAGTACTTC
-	16	TRBV5-1	TRBD1	TRBJ2-5	CASSARTGDLGETQYF	TGCGCCAGCAGCGCCAGGACAGGGGATTTGGGAGAGACCCAGTACTTC
-	14	TRBV19	TRBD1	TRBJ2-7	CASRTRDSLAEQYF	TGTGCCAGTAGGACCCGGGACAGTCTGGCCGAGCAGTACTTC
-	13	TRBV7-3	-	TRBJ1-2	CASSLGGDYGYTF	TGTGCCAGCAGCTTGGGAGGGGACTATGGCTACACCTTC
-	14	TRBV9	-	TRBJ1-1	CASSVVSGNTEAFF	TGTGCCAGCAGCGTAGTCTCAGGCAACACTGAAGCTTTCTTT
few	13	TRBV12-3/TRBV12-4	TRBD1	TRBJ1-1	CASRYTGGTEAFF	TGTGCCAGCAGGTATACAGGGGGCACTGAAGCTTTCTTT
-	14	TRBV3-1/TRBV3-2	-	TRBJ1-1	CASSVAAGRSEAFF	TGTGCCAGCAGCGTAGCCGCCGGAAGAAGTGAAGCTTTCTTT
-	15	TRBV6-6	TRBD1	TRBJ1-6	CASSYGDRGNSPLHF	TGTGCCAGCAGTTATGGGGACAGAGGAAATTCACCCCTCCACTTT
-	16	TRBV19	TRBD1	TRBJ1-1	CASSPPGTGGRTEAFF	TGTGCCAGTAGCCCTCCCGGGACAGGGGGCAGGACTGAAGCTTTCTTT
once	14	TRBV30	TRBD2	TRBJ2-4	CAWKDLADKNIQYF	TGTGCCTGGAAGGACCTAGCGGACAAAAACATTCAGTACTTC
-	14	TRBV10-3	-	TRBJ1-1	CATQSPGLNTEAFF	TGTGCCACCCAAAGCCCAGGGTTGAACACTGAAGCTTTCTTT
-	13	TRBV30	-	TRBJ1-3	CAWKRGTGNTIYF	TGTGCCTGGAAGCGGGGAACTGGAAACACCATATATTTT
-	14	TRBV6-5	-	TRBJ2-3	CASSYRRDTDTQYF	TGTGCCAGCAGTTACCGTCGGGACACAGATACGCAGTATTTT
few	15	TRBV7-7	TRBD1	TRBJ2-5	CASSQGTGPQETQYF	TGTGCTAGCAGCCAGGGGACAGGTCCTCAAGAGACCCAGTACTTC
few	13	TRBV3-1/TRBV3-2	-	TRBJ2-1	CASSLPSANEQFF	TGTGCCAGCAGCCTTCCGAGTGCCAATGAGCAGTTCTTC
-	14	TRBV7-9	TRBD1	TRBJ1-2	CASSYSRTGDGYTF	TGTGCCAGCAGCTACTCTCGGACAGGGGATGGCTACACCTTC
once	15	TRBV3-1/TRBV3-2	TRBD2	TRBJ2-5	CASSRASGTQETQYF	TGTGCCAGCAGCCGGGCTAGCGGTACCCAAGAGACCCAGTACTTC
-	14	TRBV11-2	-	TRBJ1-6	CASSFTGEKSPLHF	TGTGCCAGCAGCTTTACGGGGGAAAAGTCACCCCTCCACTTT
-	16	TRBV28	TRBD2	TRBJ2-3	CASSFGTIFNTDTQYF	TGTGCCAGCAGTTTTGGGACTATCTTTAACACAGATACGCAGTATTTT
-	14	TRBV28	-	TRBJ2-5	CASSLGGQQETQYF	TGTGCCAGCAGTTTGGGAGGACAACAAGAGACCCAGTACTTC
-	13	TRBV10-1	TRBD1	TRBJ2-1	CASSLGQWNEQFF	TGCGCCAGCAGTCTGGGACAGTGGAATGAGCAGTTCTTC
-	16	TRBV6-2/TRBV6-3	-	TRBJ2-2	CASSPPPTRDTGELFF	TGTGCCAGCAGTCCCCCCCCTACCAGGGACACCGGGGAGCTGTTTTTT
-	14	TRBV5-5	TRBD1	TRBJ2-1	CASSFGTGGNEQFF	TGTGCCAGCAGCTTTGGGACAGGGGGAAATGAGCAGTTCTTC
-	14	TRBV5-1	TRBD1	TRBJ1-1	CASSDQGAATEAFF	TGCGCCAGCAGCGACCAGGGGGCGGCTACTGAAGCTTTCTTT
-	18	TRBV7-8	-	TRBJ2-5	CASSQSGGTQQYQETQYF	TGTGCCAGCAGCCAAAGTGGGGGGACCCAGCAGTACCAAGAGACCCAGTACTTC
-	12	TRBV28	TRBD1	TRBJ2-7	CASSIQGYEQYF	TGTGCCAGCAGTATACAGGGGTACGAGCAGTACTTC
-	14	TRBV18	TRBD1	TRBJ1-1	CASSSSGGYTEAFF	TGTGCCAGCTCATCCTCAGGGGGTTATACTGAAGCTTTCTTT
-	15	TRBV11-2	-	TRBJ1-4	CASSPGGAGNEKLFF	TGTGCCAGCAGCCCGGGGGGGGCAGGAAATGAAAAACTGTTTTTT
-	13	TRBV9	-	TRBJ1-1	CASSGGDPTEAFF	TGTGCCAGCAGCGGGGGGGATCCCACTGAAGCTTTCTTT
-	14	TRBV7-2	-	TRBJ1-2	CASSLGGGVVGYTF	TGTGCCAGCAGCTTAGGAGGTGGAGTGGTTGGCTACACCTTC
-	15	TRBV9	-	TRBJ1-1	CASSVMGGRVTEAFF	TGTGCCAGCAGCGTAATGGGGGGACGAGTGACTGAAGCTTTCTTT
-	15	TRBV6-1	-	TRBJ1-5	CASSEAGDSNQPQHF	TGTGCCAGCAGTGAAGCCGGGGATAGCAATCAGCCCCAGCATTTT
-	14	TRBV19	-	TRBJ2-1	CASSRVADYNEQFF	TGTGCCAGTAGTCGGGTGGCGGACTACAATGAGCAGTTCTTC
-	19	TRBV27	-	TRBJ1-1	CASSLTTPGVGLRNTEAFF	TGTGCCAGCAGTTTAACCACACCGGGGGTGGGTCTCAGGAACACTGAAGCTTTCTTT
once	15	TRBV28	-	TRBJ2-3	CASTPLGGATDTQYF	TGTGCCAGCACCCCTTTAGGGGGAGCGACAGATACGCAGTATTTT
-	12	TRBV28	TRBD1	TRBJ1-6	CASGTGDSPLHF	TGTGCCAGTGGGACAGGTGATTCACCCCTCCACTTT
-	14	TRBV9	-	TRBJ1-4	CASNQGWANEKLFF	TGTGCCAGCAACCAGGGGTGGGCTAATGAAAAACTGTTTTTT
-	17	TRBV19	TRBD1	TRBJ2-7	CASSPGTVLYSSYEQYF	TGTGCCAGTAGTCCCGGGACAGTTCTTTATAGCTCCTACGAGCAGTACTTC
few	15	TRBV2	-	TRBJ1-5	CASSGNLGVRQPQHF	TGTGCCAGCAGTGGAAATCTAGGGGTTCGTCAGCCCCAGCATTTT
-	15	TRBV15	-	TRBJ2-5	CATSGLATGAETQYF	TGTGCCACCAGCGGGCTAGCGACTGGGGCAGAGACCCAGTACTTC
once	17	TRBV5-8	TRBD1	TRBJ1-5	CASSLGQGVSGNQPQHF	TGTGCCAGCAGCTTGGGGCAGGGGGTTTCTGGCAATCAGCCCCAGCATTTT
-	16	TRBV7-9	TRBD1	TRBJ1-2	CASSPGTGEDGYGYTF	TGTGCCAGCAGCCCCGGGACAGGGGAGGATGGCTATGGCTACACCTTC
-	13	TRBV3-1/TRBV3-2	-	TRBJ1-4	CASSQPPGRKLFF	TGTGCCAGCAGCCAGCCCCCCGGTCGGAAACTGTTTTTT